The clone carrying this T cell receptor (beta chain) has a handful of counts. The antigen remains unidentified. The sample originates from a study of T cells after yellow fever vaccination. A process of 5'RACE template switching, which added a universal primer site and UMIs, was used to make TCR cDNA. TCRdb re-analysed the 5' RACE reads in MiXCR, keeping a single row per CDR3 protein. The sample has a few hundred thousand distinct CDR3 sequences; about 19% are singletons. This CDR3 spans 13 amino acids. The germline V gene encodes CDR1 SGHVS and CDR2 FNYEAQ. V was clipped by 2 bases and J by 6 bases, with 10 bases between them. Whole-study findings and limits: A secondary response was less intense yet reached its peak sooner, at day 5 versus 15.

The specimen was PBMCs, collected before the yellow fever booster vaccination. This sequence joins TRBV7-6 and TRBJ1-1, with D maybe TRBD1 (6 bases). The clonotype was recovered from a man between 18 and 35 years old who received the YFV17D yellow fever vaccine. CDR3 sequence (DNA): TGTGCCAGCAGCTTAACTGGGGGCGCTGAAGCTTTCTTT. Translating gives CASSLTGGAEAFF. The full variable domain, its missing parts supplied by reference TRBV7-6 and TRBJ1-1, is GAGVSQSPRYKVTKRGQDVALRCDPISGHVSLYWYRQALGQGPEFLTYFNYEAQQDKSGLPNDRFSAERPEGSISTLTIQRTEQRDSAMYRCASSLTGGAEAFFGQGTRLTVV.